This T cell receptor (beta chain) was recorded in a study of cytomegalovirus exposure and HLA in healthy donors listed by TCRdb under 2017. Concerning the study at large: According to a later analysis, the roughly 130 validation repertoires were produced on the same platform as the 666 repertoires of the first cohort. The study aimed to test whether cataloging public T cell receptors could reveal signatures of past pathogen exposure. A separate validation cohort of 100 to 150 different subjects was used in addition to the 666-subject first cohort. High-throughput TCR immunosequencing, statistical association of individual TCRs with disease status, and machine learning were combined to predict cytomegalovirus infection status. General conclusions and limits of the study: In a later analysis, TCRs clustered in the first cohort were found to also tend to co-occur in the 130 or so validation repertoires, with over 90% of cluster scores above 0. The classifier was reported to diagnose cytomegalovirus status with high specificity and sensitivity in both the original cohort and the validation cohort. Most TCR sequences were observed very rarely across donors, whereas some public TCRs were present in many individuals. A total of 150 or so TCR beta chains were listed by the study as associated with cytomegalovirus. It was suggested by the authors that the approach could potentially be generalized to other disease states and immunological phenotypes. A few of the identified cytomegalovirus-associated TCR beta chains were confirmed in vitro to be specific for cytomegalovirus antigens. All 120 or so repertoires were used to score co-occurrence in the validation cohort in a later analysis, because that analysis had no HLA typing for the cohort.

The CDR3 measures 14 amino acids from cysteine to phenylalanine. The DNA shown is the 42-base CDR3, in frame from base 1. Looking up the germline V gene yields CDR1 MRHNA and CDR2 SNTAGT. A distance of 11 bases separates the germline ends of V and J, which lose 4 bases and 1 base respectively. Separate from the approximately 670-subject first cohort, the validation cohort of about 130 subjects was the group to which the donors belonged. The library was made by the immunoSEQ multiplex PCR assay. In the authors' own workflow: A statistical classification framework was built for diagnosing cytomegalovirus status from the catalog of TCR beta chain sequences. In TCRdb, the immuneACCESS table is reduced to in-frame sequences with V and J assigned. These tables do not hold every clone; where another copy was compared, an unresolved V gene accounts for under half, and the others remain unexplained. The V and J calls and the clone size are those of that table, but D and trimming were determined from the DNA. The sample table holds some 90,000 clones, of which 96% were seen once. The ten largest account for 0.78% of the sample.

Details on this clone: Its antigen specificity is not known. Base qualities are not provided; no much larger clone lies one nucleotide away.

The V gene is TRBV6-4 and the J gene is TRBJ2-7; a weak D assignment points to TRBD1 (6 bases agree). The sequence was obtained from a young man in good health and CMV-seronegative. The source material was PBMCs. At the DNA level, the sequence is TGTGCCAGCAGTGGACAGGTAGGATCCTACGAGCAGTACTTC. This sequence encodes CASSGQVGSYEQYF.